This is a list of T cell receptor beta chains from one sample in a study of T cell repertoires in cytomegalovirus infection. TCRdb independently ran MiXCR on the reads; one entry per CDR3 protein. The sample holds roughly 200,000 distinct CDR3 sequences, more than 9% seen once. The sequencing input was PBMCs. The receptors shown here come from a human donor in good health (CMV status not recorded). Some clones in this sample may be carry-over from other donors' samples. The CDR3 runs from the conserved cysteine through the conserved F or W. Each record gives: D gene, clone size, V gene, J gene, CDR3 DNA, CDR3 protein. D genes are given only for firm matches. Clone size is stated in some rows and not others, as once, few, many or a class when expanded.

.	many	TRBV20-1	TRBJ2-5	TGCAGTGCTAGAACAGGCCAGGGCAGATTACAAGAGACCCAGTACTTC	CSARTGQGRLQETQYF
TRBD1	.	TRBV27	TRBJ1-1	TGTGCCAGCAGTTCATCCGGGACAGTAAAGGTAGCTTTCTTT	CASSSSGTVKVAFF
.	few	TRBV29-1	TRBJ2-1	TGCAGCGTAAGACTCGGAGACTACAATGAGCAGTTCTTC	CSVRLGDYNEQFF
TRBD1	.	TRBV7-8	TRBJ2-1	TGTGCCAGCAGCACAGGGACAGTGTTCTTC	CASSTGTVFF
.	few	TRBV3-1	TRBJ2-3	TGTGCCAGCAGCTCGGCGAGTGATGACACAGATACGCAGTATTTT	CASSSASDDTDTQYF
.	many	TRBV28	TRBJ2-3	TGTGCCAGCTCGCCGCGGGTTGCAGATACGCAGTATTTT	CASSPRVADTQYF
TRBD1	few	TRBV9	TRBJ1-1	TGTGCCAGCAGCGGACAGGGGGTGAACACTGAAGCTTTCTTT	CASSGQGVNTEAFF
.	many	TRBV19	TRBJ2-3	TGTGCCAGTAGTATAAACCGGAGGGATACGCAGTATTTT	CASSINRRDTQYF
.	many	TRBV6-1	TRBJ1-1	TGTGCCAGTACGCCAAAAAACAGGGACTCGTACACTGAAGCTTTCTTT	CASTPKNRDSYTEAFF
TRBD2	.	TRBV5-1	TRBJ2-5	TGCGCCAGCGCCGTGGGGCTAGCGGAAGAGACCCAGTACTTC	CASAVGLAEETQYF
.	many	TRBV19	TRBJ1-1	TGTGCCAGTAAGAGGTTGGACAAGAACACTGAAGCTTTCTTT	CASKRLDKNTEAFF
TRBD2	many	TRBV29-1	TRBJ2-5	TGCAGCGTTGATGTCCTGACTAGCGGGAGGGCGGGAGAGACCCAGTACTTC	CSVDVLTSGRAGETQYF
.	many	TRBV7-9	TRBJ1-2	TGTGCCAGCAGCTTTGGCCCGACAGGACTTAACTATGGCTACACCTTC	CASSFGPTGLNYGYTF
.	.	TRBV11-3	TRBJ2-2	TGTGCCAGCAGCCCCCGGGGTCCCGGAACCGGGGAGCTGTTTTTT	CASSPRGPGTGELFF
TRBD1	.	TRBV7-8	TRBJ2-7	TGTGCCAGCAGCCACGCAACGGGACAGTATGACGAGCAGTACTTC	CASSHATGQYDEQYF
.	few	TRBV7-9	TRBJ2-1	TGTGCCAGCAGCCCATCGGGTGAGCAGTTCTTC	CASSPSGEQFF
.	.	TRBV19	TRBJ1-1	TGTGCCAGTAGTGCCCAGACGAACACTGAAGCTTTCTTT	CASSAQTNTEAFF
.	few	TRBV20-1	TRBJ2-1	TGCAGTGCTAGGGTAACGCTAAGCTACAATGAGCAGTTCTTC	CSARVTLSYNEQFF
.	many	TRBV12-3/TRBV12-4	TRBJ2-3	TGTGCCAGCAGTTTACCAACGAGAGATACGCAGTATTTT	CASSLPTRDTQYF
.	.	TRBV6-2/TRBV6-3	TRBJ1-5	TGTGCCAGCAGTTACCTTTATGATTATCAGCCCCAGCATTTT	CASSYLYDYQPQHF
.	.	TRBV7-2	TRBJ1-3	TGTGCCAGCAGCTCGCTCAACACCAGGGACTCTGGAAACTCCACATATTTT	CASSSLNTRDSGNSTYF
TRBD2	many	TRBV28	TRBJ2-5	TGTGCCAGCAGTTTAAGCCTAAGGCTAGCGGAGCAAGAGACCCAGTACTTC	CASSLSLRLAEQETQYF
.	many	TRBV5-4	TRBJ2-7	TGTGCCAGCTCAAGGGACCTAGGGTACGAGCAGTACTTC	CASSRDLGYEQYF
.	many	TRBV7-2	TRBJ2-7	TGTGCCAGCAGCGAACAGGGAAACCCCTACGAGCAGTACTTC	CASSEQGNPYEQYF
.	.	TRBV5-6	TRBJ2-1	TGTGCCAGCAGCTATTCGGAGGGGCAGTTCTTC	CASSYSEGQFF
.	many	TRBV7-9	TRBJ1-5	TGTGCCAGCAGCACAAACCTCCGGCAGTCTGAGGATCAGCCCCAGCATTTT	CASSTNLRQSEDQPQHF
.	many	TRBV7-9	TRBJ2-2	TGTGCCAGCAGCCCGACTCACTGGGGGAGCGGGGAGCTGTTTTTT	CASSPTHWGSGELFF
TRBD2	many	TRBV20-1	TRBJ2-1	TGCAGTGCTAGCGGACTAGCGAGCGGTCGCAATGAGCAGTTCTTC	CSASGLASGRNEQFF
.	many	TRBV7-2	TRBJ1-3	TGTGCCAGCAGCCCGCAGAGCTCTGGAAACACCATATATTTT	CASSPQSSGNTIYF
.	many	TRBV28	TRBJ1-2	TGTGCCAGCAGCCTCCGGGGTTATGGCTACACCTTC	CASSLRGYGYTF
.	many	TRBV29-1	TRBJ2-7	TGCAGCGCCCAGGGGGGGGGTCCCTACGAGCAGTACTTC	CSAQGGGPYEQYF
.	many	TRBV5-1	TRBJ1-1	TGCGCCAGCAGCCGTGAGGGACCGGCTATCATGAACACTGAAGCTTTCTTT	CASSREGPAIMNTEAFF
.	few	TRBV5-1	TRBJ2-7	TGCGCCAGCAGCTTAACAGGGATTGGGAGGCAATACGAGCAGTACTTC	CASSLTGIGRQYEQYF
.	many	TRBV7-2	TRBJ1-3	TGTGCCAGCGGAGCCTTGGGGGGCTCTGGAAACACCATATATTTT	CASGALGGSGNTIYF